The next 24 T cell receptor beta chains were all read from a single sample in a study of chemoradiotherapy in HPV16-positive cancers. Sequencing was performed with immunoSEQ multiplex PCR; in TCRdb, only in-frame clones are kept and a portion is missing. Among about 2,000 clones listed, 65% to 85% were seen once. Sample: tumor tissue, taken from a patient who underwent chemoradiotherapy. These receptors were collected from a human donor with HPV-associated anogenital cancer.

The chain carries TRBV19 and TRBJ1-2, with D uncertain. The length of the CDR3 is 14 residues. Germline V gives CDR1 LNHDA, CDR2 SQIVND (reference sequence). Trimming took 5 bases from V and 4 from J, leaving 14 bases between them. The CDR3 is CASSVVGRTYGYTF. DNA of the CDR3: TGTGCCAGTAGTGTTGTCGGCAGAACCTATGGCTACACCTTC.

The chain combines TRBV10-2 with TRBJ1-4, with TRBD1 matching 9 bases. The CDR3 covers 14 residues. Germline CDR1 is WSHSY and CDR2 is SAAADI. The trim removed 2 bases at V and 9 bases at J, leaving 4 bases unmatched. The CDR3 nucleotides read TGCGCCAGCAGTGAGGGACAGGGGCTCCAAAAACTGTTTTTT. It translates to CASSEGQGLQKLFF.

This clone was counted a single time. The V gene is TRBV20-1, the J gene TRBJ2-7; D is perhaps TRBD2 (6 bases). This CDR3 is 11 amino acids long. CDR1 and CDR2 from the germline V gene are DFQATT and SNEGSKA (reference sequence). V lost 3 bases, J lost 9 bases, and 12 bases lay in between. The CDR3 loop reads CSASDGRGQYF. CDR3 coding DNA: TGCAGTGCTAGTGACGGGAGAGGGCAGTACTTC.

The chain uses TRBV27 and TRBJ1-1; D uncertain. The CDR3 runs 15 residues. The V and J ends lost 2 bases and 1 base respectively, with 11 bases between them. CDR1 is MNHEY, CDR2 SMNVEV, per germline (reference sequence). CDR3 loop: CASSLDYTANTEAFF. DNA for the CDR3: TGTGCCAGCAGTTTAGACTATACAGCGAACACTGAAGCTTTCTTT.

This chain links TRBV2 with TRBJ2-3, with 7 nucleotides matching TRBD2. This CDR3 is built from 14 residues. The J segment lost 2 bases and the V segment lost 8 bases, leaving 7 bases of the junction unmatched. Germline CDR1 is SNHLY and CDR2 is FYNNEI. The CDR3 DNA is TGTGCCAGCCCCCAAGCGGGATTCACAGATACGCAGTATTTT. Translation: CASPQAGFTDTQYF.

This chain links TRBV7-9 with TRBJ1-5, with D maybe TRBD1 (5 bases). Germline CDR1 is SEHNR and CDR2 is FQNEAQ (reference sequence). This CDR3 spans 12 amino acids. The V and J ends lost 5 bases and 6 bases respectively, with 8 bases between them. CDR3 in DNA: TGTGCCAGCAGCGACGGGGGTCAGCCCCAGCATTTT. It codes for CASSDGGQPQHF.

This clone turned up a few times. The chain couples TRBV25-1 to TRBJ2-7; TRBD1 aligns across 9 bases. The CDR3 length is 15 residues. Germline V lookup: CDR1 MGHDK, CDR2 SYGVNS. The V gene end was trimmed by 4 bases and the J gene end by 5 bases; junction bases not matched to a gene: 9. CDR3 protein: CASSALGQGTNEQYF. CDR3 bases: TGTGCCAGCAGTGCCCTAGGACAGGGGACCAACGAGCAGTACTTC.

The chain employs TRBV9 and TRBJ1-2; D ambiguous. Germline values: CDR1 SGDLS, CDR2 YYNGEE. The CDR3 spans 15 residues. The ends were cut back, 0 bases at V and 4 bases at J, with 13 bases in the middle. CDR3: CASSVGVSFTYGYTF. The CDR3 DNA follows: TGTGCCAGCAGCGTAGGGGTCTCCTTCACCTATGGCTACACCTTC.

The rearrangement uses TRBV19 and TRBJ2-5; D is unclear. V lost 3 bases to trimming and J lost 2 bases, with 13 bases between them. The CDR3 runs 15 residues. Looked up from germline, CDR1 is LNHDA and CDR2 is SQIVND (reference sequence). In nucleotides, the CDR3 is TGTGCCAGTAGTATCACGGAATCAAAACAAGAGACCCAGTACTTC. Amino acid sequence: CASSITESKQETQYF.

This clone was seen a handful of times. This sequence joins TRBV29-1 and TRBJ2-7, with TRBD2 matching 7 bases. J gave up 9 bases and V 0 bases, and 8 bases lay outside the gene matches. This CDR3 has 13 residues. The germline CDR1 and CDR2 sequences are SQVTM and ANQGSEA. The DNA of the CDR3 is TGCAGCGTTGAAGAGGGGAGGGTAGGTGGGCAGTACTTC. This translates into CSVEEGRVGGQYF.

The V gene is TRBV11-2, the J gene TRBJ2-2, with 8 bases aligning to TRBD2. From germline, CDR1 is SGHAT and CDR2 FQNNGV. The CDR3 is made up of 15 amino acids. Trimming took 5 bases from V and 4 from J; bases not matched to a gene: 6. The chain's CDR3 is CASSPGLDSTGELFF. The CDR3 nucleotides read TGTGCCAGCAGCCCGGGACTAGACTCCACCGGGGAGCTGTTTTTT.

The chain has TRBV30 and TRBJ2-7; perhaps TRBD2 as D (6 bases). Germline-derived CDR1 and CDR2 are GTSNPN and SVGIG (reference sequence). This CDR3 spans 14 amino acids. With 7 bases removed from V and 2 bases from J, the gap between germline ends came to 18 bases. As DNA, the CDR3 is TGTGCCTCAGGAGGACTAACTAGCCCCTACGAGCAGTACTTC. This gives the protein CASGGLTSPYEQYF.

The chain employs TRBV7-2 and TRBJ2-2, with 10 positions matching TRBD2. Per the germline V gene, CDR1 is SGHTA and CDR2 is FQGNSA. This CDR3 is 17 amino acids long. Trimming cost V 5 bases and J 4 bases; bases outside gene matches: 10. The CDR3 loop reads CASSPTGTSDPTGELFF. The CDR3 DNA sequence: TGTGCCAGCAGCCCGACAGGGACTAGCGACCCCACCGGGGAGCTGTTTTTT.

The chain has TRBV19 and TRBJ2-2; no firm D call. The germline CDR1 and CDR2 sequences are LNHDA and SQIVND (reference sequence). This CDR3 is 14 amino acids long. Trimming took off 3 bases at V and 0 bases at J, with 5 bases between the two ends. In DNA, the CDR3 is TGTGCCAGTAGTATTCCTCCGAACACCGGGGAGCTGTTTTTT. It is translated as CASSIPPNTGELFF.

The chain uses TRBV6-1 and TRBJ1-2, with D possibly being TRBD1 (6 bases). V lost 11 bases and J lost 5, with 9 bases in between. The CDR3 totals 10 residues. Germline V gene sequence: CDR1 MNHNS, CDR2 SASEGT. The CDR3 DNA reads as TGTGCCGGAGGACAGTATGGCTACACCTTC. It is translated as CAGGQYGYTF.

V is TRBV21-1 and J is TRBJ2-5. TRBV21-1 represents a pseudogene. The CDR3 contains 13 residues. The CDR3 nucleotides are TGTGCCAGCAGCAAAGGGGGTGGGCAGACCCAGTACTTC. It is translated as CASSKGGGQTQYF.

The CDR3 nucleotides read TGTGCCAGCAGCTTGAGGGACAGGGGGTATCAGCCCCAGCATTTT. Translation gives CASSLRDRGYQPQHF. The chain uses TRBV5-6 and TRBJ1-5; 11 bases agree with TRBD1. The CDR3 runs 15 residues. With 1 base clipped from V and 5 bases from J, the junction kept 2 bases outside the gene matches. Germline assignment: CDR1 SGHDT and CDR2 YYEEEE.

The chain couples TRBV12-5 to TRBJ1-2, with D tentatively TRBD1 (5 bases). In germline, CDR1 is LGHNT, CDR2 FRNRAP. V lost 5 bases and J 2 bases, leaving 18 bases between the germline ends. This CDR3 region has 16 residues. DNA for the CDR3: TGTGCTAGTGGTGCCGGGACGGTGGACTTCAACTATGGCTACACCTTC. Its protein product is CASGAGTVDFNYGYTF.

The rearrangement links TRBV5-8 to TRBJ2-7; tentative D call: TRBD1 (5 bases). The CDR3 spans 12 residues. V lost 0 bases, J lost 4 bases, and 5 bases lay in between. The germline V gene encodes CDR1 SGHTS and CDR2 YDEGEE. The CDR3 nucleotides are TGTGCCAGCAGCTTGGAGGGGTACGAGCAGTACTTC. Amino acid sequence: CASSLEGYEQYF.

This clone is a singleton in its sample. The V call is TRBV6-1, the J call TRBJ2-5, with 7 bases identical to TRBD1. The germline gives CDR1 MNHNS, CDR2 SASEGT. This CDR3 region has 13 residues. Trimming removed 5 bases from V and 3 bases from J; junction bases left unmatched: 3. The CDR3 here is CASSWTGKETQYF. CDR3 sequence (DNA): TGTGCCAGCAGTTGGACAGGAAAAGAGACCCAGTACTTC.

The chain couples TRBV14 to TRBJ2-7; D unclear. The germline gives CDR1 SGHDN, CDR2 FVKESK. V was cut by 2 bases and J by 5 bases, with 7 bases left in between. This CDR3 is 12 amino acids long. The CDR3 sequence is CASSQSGNEQYF. CDR3 coding DNA: TGTGCCAGCAGCCAATCAGGTAACGAGCAGTACTTC.

This chain uses TRBV7-8 with TRBJ1-2; the match to TRBD1 covers 7 bases. Per germline, CDR1 SGHVS and CDR2 FQNEAQ. Unmatched junction bases numbered 10, after V lost 5 bases and J lost 7 bases. The length of the CDR3 is 14 residues. CDR3 amino acids: CASSDGQAFTGYTF. CDR3 nucleotide sequence: TGTGCCAGCAGCGACGGACAGGCCTTCACTGGCTACACCTTC.

The gene calls are TRBV21-1 and TRBJ1-1. TRBV21-1 is tagged as a pseudogene. This CDR3 contains 12 residues. CDR3 sequence: CASSGRSTGAFF. The CDR3 DNA sequence: TGTGCCAGCAGCGGGCGGTCCACCGGGGCTTTCTTT.

The genes are TRBV27 and TRBJ2-5; perhaps TRBD1 as D (6 bases). The CDR3 length is 13 residues. The V gene's germline CDR1 is MNHEY and CDR2 SMNVEV (reference sequence). V was shortened by 4 bases and J by 4 bases, with 10 bases between the two germline ends. CDR3 coding DNA: TGTGCCAGCAGTTGGGGGCGGACAGAGACCCAGTACTTC. It is translated as CASSWGRTETQYF.